This T cell receptor beta chain appears in the sequencing data of a study of T cells in Graves' hyperthyroidism and ophthalmopathy. There are many counts of this clonotype. No antigen is known for it. Study-wide results and limits: Most expanded thyroid clonotypes above 0.001 recurred in blood.

The source material, RNA transcripts, was used to amplify TCR beta CDR3 regions. HTBI primers drove first-round RT-PCR of the TCR CDR3. Using its own MiXCR run on the multiplex PCR reads, TCRdb lists one record per CDR3 protein. The sample has hundreds of thousands of distinct CDR3 sequences; more than 45% are singletons. CDR1 and CDR2 from the germline V gene are SEHNR and FQNEAQ (reference sequence). The CDR3 has 14 residues. V was clipped by 1 base and J by 3 bases, with 9 bases between them. Patients were excluded for uncontrolled infection, other autoimmune disease, pregnancy or lactation. The sequencing input was peripheral blood or thyroid tissue (not recorded which). This TCR was recovered from a woman between 18 and 29 years old with Graves' hyperthyroidism. V gene TRBV7-9 combines with J gene TRBJ1-2, with unresolved D. The CDR3, as DNA: TGTGCCAGCAGCTTAGGCGGCAGCCACTATGGCTACACCTTC. Amino acids: CASSLGGSHYGYTF.